The entry below gives a single T cell receptor (beta chain) sequence along with its context. This clone was seen a few times. Its antigen remains undetermined. Per-base qualities were not stored, and no clone one base away is much larger. The library was obtained by the immunoSEQ multiplex PCR assay. A mixture of 60 forward primers for TCR Vbeta segments and 13 reverse primers for TCR Jbeta segments was used in the multiplex PCR. A multiplex PCR assay on genomic DNA amplified the CDR3 region of rearranged TCR beta genes. The Illumina HiSeq System was used to sequence the amplified TCR beta libraries as 87-base-pair reads. As for how the authors treated the data: A later analysis counted about 82 million unique TCR beta chains across the 650 to 700 repertoires, and roughly 10 million of these chains were shared by at least two donors. To remove PCR and sequencing errors, raw reads were error-corrected and collapsed into unique sequences using a nearest-neighbor algorithm that merged closely related sequences. To assign V, D and J gene segments, CDR3 sequences were aligned to IMGT reference sequences. For a sequence to be retained, at least a six-nucleotide match to both a V gene segment and a J gene segment was required. A rearrangement counted as productive if the CDR3 had no stop codons and remained in frame with V and J, and every other rearrangement counted as non-productive. Following IMGT convention, CDR3 was defined as the stretch from the second conserved V-encoded cysteine to the conserved J-encoded phenylalanine. The earlier analysis of some 580 of the donors excluded any sequence lacking an unambiguous match to a single V gene segment. In an earlier analysis of 587 of the donors, a V segment was called functional when productive rearrangements were above 56.7%, and segregating when the standard deviation between donors exceeded 5%. A statistical classification framework was built for diagnosing cytomegalovirus status from the catalog of TCR beta chain sequences. A later analysis assigned V and J genes by comparing TCR nucleotide sequences with IMGT/GENE-DB human TR gene sequences. Using the TCRdist pipeline, a later analysis assigned CDR3 sequences along with most-parsimonious VDJ recombination scenarios. A later analysis defined each TCR beta chain by its CDR3 amino acid sequence plus V-gene family, and excluded reads lacking a unique V-gene family. A later analysis removed 550 to 650 highly shared, low-generation-probability nucleotide sequences to deal with suspected cross-contamination and a sequencing artifact. A later analysis calculated a clonal expansion index for each public chain from normalized within-repertoire ranks of inferred template counts. In a later analysis, generation probabilities were computed with a VDJ recombination model fitted to out-of-frame rearrangements, and the resulting probabilities were checked against IGoR. In a later analysis, TCR-TCR, TCR-HLA and TCR-CMV co-occurrence was scored with hypergeometric tests, and a repertoire-size bias correction was applied to TCR pairs. In a later analysis, false discovery rates were estimated by permuting HLA or CMV assignments 20 times. In a later analysis, co-occurring TCRs were grouped using DBSCAN, with TCRdist sequence similarity added in when clustering inside HLA-allele-positive subsets. Repertoires with fewer than 30,000 or more than 120,000 public chains, plus five repertoires with anomalous nucleotide sharing, were excluded from co-occurrence clustering. What TCRdb holds here is the immuneACCESS table cut down to in-frame rearrangements. Part of the clones is not present; checked against another copy, under half of the missing clones reflect an unresolved V gene, and the others are unexplained. The DNA was the basis for D and trimming; V, J and clone size are from that table. In this sample the table shows 90,000 to 100,000 clones, roughly 9.4% of which occur a single time. The top ten hold around 5% of the sample.

The cohort comprised 550 to 700 healthy bone marrow donors. At the time of sampling, all cohort members were nominally healthy, though unrecorded immune exposures were likely present. The donor tested CMV seropositive and was one of the 289 seropositive cohort members. Each donor provided a peripheral blood sample, and peripheral blood mononuclear cells were used for TCR beta sequencing. Genomic DNA extraction from the blood cell samples was performed with the Qiagen DNeasy Blood Extraction Kit. The data were taken from a study of cytomegalovirus exposure and HLA in healthy donors (dated by TCRdb to the late 2010s). Study-wide context: An earlier analysis of roughly 630 of the donors reported approximately 270 Gb of sequence data and some 120 million unique TCR beta sequences from about 179 million T cells. About 300 gigabases of sequencing data and tens of millions of unique TCR sequences were included in an early release covering under 650 HLA-typed donors. Of the 398 genotyped donors, less than 85% were placed in the genetic ancestry cluster associated with self-reported Caucasian donors. The study was designed to test whether signatures of past pathogen exposure could be identified by cataloging public T cell receptors. The T cell repertoires of about 700 subjects were profiled by immunosequencing and related to cytomegalovirus serostatus. Along with the roughly 670-subject first cohort, a separate validation cohort of over 90 different subjects was used. To predict cytomegalovirus infection status, the study combined high-throughput TCR immunosequencing, statistical association of individual TCRs with disease status, and machine learning. In a later analysis, previously published TCR beta repertoires from 500 to 750 donors were re-analyzed and high-resolution HLA genotyping was added so that TCR occurrence patterns could be studied. Rather than using new phenotypic data, the later analysis identified candidate immune exposures from TCR beta sequences and from how often those sequences occurred across donors. To decide whether each TCR beta V gene segment behaved as functional or pseudogenic, an earlier analysis of approximately 620 of the donors relied on high-throughput TCR beta sequencing. Donor age, sex, ethnicity and CMV serostatus were compiled together with the repertoire data. Genome-wide SNP genotypes for about 65% of the roughly 670 donors were used in a later genetic analysis, which treated that subset as a discovery cohort. All discovery cohort repertoires had been generated on a single sequencing platform. HLA typing included class I and class II loci at four-digit resolution. The number of typed donors differed by locus: about 629-630 for A, B, C, DRB1 and DQB1; 500 to 550 for DQA1; some 610 for DPA1; and approximately 450 for DPB1. A handful of DR-DQ haplotypes were handled as single units for association and clustering because linkage in the cohort was strong. On average, roughly 250,000 unique TCR beta nucleotide sequences were sequenced per donor among 398 genotyped donors of the cohort, with roughly 18% of those sequences being non-productive.

CDR1 and CDR2 were assigned from the germline V gene as SGHTA and FQGTGA. At the junction V is shortened by 6 bases and J by 3 bases, with 14 bases in between. The CDR3 has 14 amino acids, counting the end cysteine and phenylalanine. The sequence is cut down to CDR3 DNA, 42 bases in frame from base 1. Paper-wide results and their limitations: Most TCR sequences were observed very rarely across donors, whereas some public TCRs were present in many individuals. In a later genetic analysis, a missense DCLRE1C variant was associated with V-gene and J-gene trimming of TCR beta chains, and the association was replicated in an independent cohort. Broadly in line with IMGT annotations, most TCR beta V segments showed up in productive rearrangements about 87% or about 30% of the time in an earlier analysis of 450 to 750 of the donors. A later analysis associated 15,000 to 20,000 TCR beta sequences with specific HLA alleles at a false discovery rate of 0.05. Strong co-occurrence of HLA alleles, especially DR and DQ, made assigning TCR associations to individual alleles difficult. Immune exposure information for the cohort was limited to CMV serostatus. A cluster of highly shared sequence variants was judged likely to be a technical artifact of the sequencing pipeline. Correlated functional status among segregating V segments might be attributable to linkage disequilibrium, but an unknown experimental factor could not be ruled out. A later analysis reported that several top co-occurrence clusters appeared linked to parvovirus B19, influenza, CMV and Epstein-Barr virus. Some IMGT-functional V segments, including TRBV6-2 and TRBV6-3, could not be distinguished by the 87-base-pair reads and were therefore excluded. HLA typing was unavailable for some donors at each locus, so association tests used only the typed subset. Only TCR beta chains were sequenced in this cohort, and the absence of alpha or paired-chain data limited detectable features. According to a later analysis, TCR association rates differed among HLA loci, with DRB1 alleles showing the most associated TCRs and HLA-C alleles showing the fewest. In a later analysis, HLA-associated TCR beta chains showed more clonal expansion and lower generation probabilities than non-associated chains that were equally common. The study gave a list of roughly 150 TCR beta chains associated with cytomegalovirus. It was suggested by the authors that the approach could potentially be generalized to other disease states and immunological phenotypes. In a later genetic analysis, fewer N-insertions in productive TCRs were reported among donors in an Asian-associated ancestry cluster than the roughly 640-donor mean. In vitro tests confirmed that a few of the cytomegalovirus-associated TCR beta chains recognize cytomegalovirus antigens. Sequencing depth was assumed to be roughly uniform across donors in the presence/absence analyses, though that assumption may not hold. A further reported finding was that TCR beta sequences accurately predicted the HLA-A and HLA-B alleles for most subjects in the first cohort. According to a later analysis, most CMV-associated TCR beta chains appeared to be HLA-restricted, and the HLA associations seemed to be driven largely by CMV exposure. Roughly 17 rarely observed V segments, including chromosome 9 orphons, were excluded from the earlier analysis of a few hundred of the donors because counts were too low. The classifier was reported to diagnose cytomegalovirus status with high specificity and sensitivity in both the original cohort and the validation cohort.

The receptor comes from a man aged 50-59 years in good health and CMV-seropositive. In this chain, TRBV7-3 is recombined with TRBJ1-1; the D gene is perhaps TRBD1, on 6 matching bases. Input material: PBMCs. This receptor carries the CDR3 CASRHGQLDTEAFF. The sequenced DNA: TGTGCCAGCAGACACGGACAGTTGGACACTGAAGCTTTCTTT.